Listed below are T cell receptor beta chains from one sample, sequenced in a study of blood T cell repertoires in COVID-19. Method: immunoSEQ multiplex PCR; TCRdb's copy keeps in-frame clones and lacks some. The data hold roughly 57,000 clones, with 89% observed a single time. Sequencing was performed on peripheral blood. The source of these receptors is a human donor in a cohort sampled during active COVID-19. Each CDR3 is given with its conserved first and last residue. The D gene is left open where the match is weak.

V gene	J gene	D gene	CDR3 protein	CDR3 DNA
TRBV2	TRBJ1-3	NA	CASSFDTFGNTIYF	TGTGCCAGCAGTTTCGACACTTTTGGAAACACCATATATTTT
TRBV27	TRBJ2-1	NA	CASSREGGLNEQFF	TGTGCCAGCAGCCGCGAAGGTGGGCTTAATGAGCAGTTCTTC
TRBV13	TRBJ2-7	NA	CASSLGSGNEQYF	TGTGCCAGCAGCTTAGGCTCAGGTAACGAGCAGTACTTC
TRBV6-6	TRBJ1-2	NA	CASSYAGRLYTF	TGTGCCAGCAGTTACGCTGGCCGTCTCTACACCTTC
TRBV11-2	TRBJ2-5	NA	CASSLGGGGWETQYF	TGTGCCAGCAGCTTAGGGGGCGGAGGGTGGGAGACCCAGTACTTC
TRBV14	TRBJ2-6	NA	CASSQDGVGSRRPGANVLTF	TGTGCCAGCAGCCAAGATGGCGTAGGGAGCCGGCGTCCCGGGGCCAACGTCCTGACTTTC
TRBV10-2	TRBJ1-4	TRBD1	CASSESRGLGEKLFF	TGCGCCAGCAGTGAGTCCAGGGGGCTTGGGGAAAAACTGTTTTTT
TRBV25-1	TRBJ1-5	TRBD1	CASMGTGRNQPQHF	TGTGCCAGCATGGGGACAGGTCGAAATCAGCCCCAGCATTTT
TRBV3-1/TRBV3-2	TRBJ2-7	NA	CASSYGHEQYF	TGTGCCAGCAGCTATGGCCACGAGCAGTACTTC
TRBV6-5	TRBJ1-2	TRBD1	CASSYSRTGVGGYTF	TGTGCCAGCAGTTACTCCAGGACAGGGGTGGGTGGCTACACCTTC
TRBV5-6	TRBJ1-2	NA	CASSLGTASNYGYTF	TGTGCCAGCAGCTTGGGGACTGCCTCTAACTATGGCTACACCTTC
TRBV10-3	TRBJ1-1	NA	CAIRTAPVSTEAFF	TGTGCCATCAGAACAGCTCCAGTGAGCACTGAAGCTTTCTTT
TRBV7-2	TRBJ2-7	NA	CASSPSFGAPYEQYF	TGTGCCAGCAGCCCCAGTTTTGGGGCCCCCTACGAGCAGTACTTC
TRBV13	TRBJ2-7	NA	CASSPRLAREQYF	TGTGCCAGCAGCCCTCGGTTGGCGAGGGAGCAGTACTTC
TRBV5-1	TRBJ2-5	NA	CASSLGAGSQETQYF	TGCGCCAGCAGCTTGGGGGCAGGGTCTCAAGAGACCCAGTACTTC
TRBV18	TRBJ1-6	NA	CASSPAVRNNSPLHF	TGTGCCAGCTCACCAGCGGTCAGAAATAATTCACCCCTCCACTTT
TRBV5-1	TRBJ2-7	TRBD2	CASSSGLEVWYEQYF	TGCGCCAGCAGCTCGGGACTAGAAGTTTGGTACGAGCAGTACTTC
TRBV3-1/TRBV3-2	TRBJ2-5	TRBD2	CASSQTSGVETQYF	TGTGCCAGCAGCCAGACTAGCGGGGTTGAGACCCAGTACTTC
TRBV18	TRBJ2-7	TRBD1	CASSPDRGGYEQYF	TGTGCCAGCTCACCCGACAGGGGTGGGTACGAGCAGTACTTC
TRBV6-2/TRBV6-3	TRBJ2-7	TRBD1	CASSYSSGFRGTYEQYF	TGTGCCAGCAGTTACTCTTCCGGATTCAGGGGGACCTACGAGCAGTACTTC
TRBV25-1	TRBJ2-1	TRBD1	CASSEPRTGGFNEQFF	TGTGCCAGCAGTGAACCCCGGACAGGGGGCTTCAATGAGCAGTTCTTC
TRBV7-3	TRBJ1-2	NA	CASSTTGGVGYGYTF	TGTGCCAGCAGCACCACCGGAGGGGTGGGCTATGGCTACACCTTC
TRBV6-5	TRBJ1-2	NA	CASSSGLINYGYTF	TGTGCCAGCAGTTCGGGACTGATCAACTATGGCTACACCTTC
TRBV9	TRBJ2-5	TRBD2	CASNHGRTTQETQYF	TGTGCCAGCAATCACGGGAGGACAACCCAAGAGACCCAGTACTTC
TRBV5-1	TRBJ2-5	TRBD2	CASGWRGAEETQYF	TGCGCCAGCGGTTGGCGGGGGGCGGAAGAGACCCAGTACTTC
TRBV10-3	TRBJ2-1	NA	CAISGASNNEQFF	TGTGCCATCAGTGGGGCTAGCAACAATGAGCAGTTCTTC
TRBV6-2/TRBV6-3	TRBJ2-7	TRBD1	CASSYSRGGANYEQYF	TGTGCCAGCAGTTACTCGAGAGGGGGCGCAAACTACGAGCAGTACTTC
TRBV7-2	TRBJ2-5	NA	CASSLAHGPSAAQYF	TGTGCCAGCAGCTTAGCGCACGGCCCCTCGGCGGCCCAGTACTTC
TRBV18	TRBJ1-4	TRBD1	CASSPTGGREKLFF	TGTGCCAGCTCACCCACAGGGGGGCGTGAAAAACTGTTTTTT
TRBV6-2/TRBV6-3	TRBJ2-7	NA	CASSYLPQKPSYEQYF	TGTGCCAGCAGTTACCTCCCTCAGAAACCATCCTACGAGCAGTACTTC